This T cell receptor beta chain was identified in a study of T-cell memory formation after mild COVID-19. Study overall: For the most part, TCR clusters were specific to one donor. Regarding the study as a whole: Cross-reactive memory appears to have joined, as suggested by some responding clones showing up in pre-infection memory.

CDR1 and CDR2 from the germline V gene are SGHRS and YFSETQ. V lost 4 bases to trimming and J lost 0 bases; unmatched junction nucleotides: 3. There are 16 residues in the CDR3. This clonotype was counted a few times. Its antigen remains unidentified. Each CDR3 protein gets one entry after TCRdb re-called the 5' RACE reads with MiXCR. The table records roughly 450,000 distinct CDR3 sequences, over 15% of them present only once. This chain links TRBV5-1 with TRBJ2-5; 13 bases fit TRBD2. Source material: PBMCs or a T cell subset sorted from them (not recorded which). This clonotype originated in a man between 18 and 35 years old who had mild COVID-19 (a few samples of this study predate the infection). Cell type and time point are not known. The CDR3, as DNA: TGCGCCAGCAGCGGCGGGACTAGCGGGGACCAAGAGACCCAGTACTTC. Its protein product is CASSGGTSGDQETQYF.